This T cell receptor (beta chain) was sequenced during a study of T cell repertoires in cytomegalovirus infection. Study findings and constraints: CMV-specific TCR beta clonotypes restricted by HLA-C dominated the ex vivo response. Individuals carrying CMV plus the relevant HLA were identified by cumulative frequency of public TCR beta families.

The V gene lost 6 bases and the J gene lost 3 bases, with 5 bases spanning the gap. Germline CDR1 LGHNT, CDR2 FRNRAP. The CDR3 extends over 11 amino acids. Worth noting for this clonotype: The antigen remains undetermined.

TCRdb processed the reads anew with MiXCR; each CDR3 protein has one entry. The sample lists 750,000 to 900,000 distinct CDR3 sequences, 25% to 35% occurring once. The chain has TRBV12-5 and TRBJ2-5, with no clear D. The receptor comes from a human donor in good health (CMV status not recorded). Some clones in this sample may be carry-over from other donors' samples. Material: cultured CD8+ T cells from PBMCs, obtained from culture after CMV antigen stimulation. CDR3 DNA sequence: TGTGCTAGTGGCCAGGAAGAGACCCAGTACTTC. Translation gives CASGQEETQYF.